This entry is about one T cell receptor (beta chain). The CDR3 contains 14 residues. CDR1 and CDR2 from the germline V gene are SGHRS and YFSETQ. The V gene lost 5 bases and the J gene lost 6 bases, with 14 bases spanning the gap. This specimen belongs to a study of blood T cell repertoires in COVID-19. The wider study: Researchers got acute and convalescent COVID-19 samples from the United States, Italy and Spain. T cells, B-cell-depleted T cells, or PBMCs supplied cDNA or gDNA.

Original processing methods: Amplifying reference gene primers gave estimates of nucleated cell counts. The data were produced by immunoSEQ multiplex PCR, yet TCRdb's version contains in-frame clones alone and is incomplete. That table supplies the V and J calls and clone size; D and trimming were determined from the DNA. This table has 55,000 to 85,000 clones, around 87% appearing once. The clonotype was recovered from a woman younger than 30 with acute or convalescent COVID-19. The material sequenced was peripheral blood. J is TRBJ1-4 and V is TRBV5-1, with D maybe TRBD1 (5 bases). The CDR3 spells CASSNGGHDEKLFF. In DNA form, the CDR3 reads TGCGCCAGCAGTAATGGCGGACACGATGAAAAACTGTTTTTT.